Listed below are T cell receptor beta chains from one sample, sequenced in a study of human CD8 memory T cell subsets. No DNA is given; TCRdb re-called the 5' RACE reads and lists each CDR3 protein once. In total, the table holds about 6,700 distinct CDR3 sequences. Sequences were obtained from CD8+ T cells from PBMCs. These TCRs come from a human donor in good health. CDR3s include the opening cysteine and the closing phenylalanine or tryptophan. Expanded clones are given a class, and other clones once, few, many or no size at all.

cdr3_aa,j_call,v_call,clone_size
CASSFSASKHYEQYF,TRBJ2-7,TRBV12-3/TRBV12-4,medium-sized
CASSLVTGGQDTQYF,TRBJ2-3,TRBV5-1,.
CASSQAPGKGAGAWGEQFF,TRBJ2-1,TRBV14,.
CASSLELAGSLEQYF,TRBJ2-7,TRBV7-9,.
CASSPTGGNGELFF,TRBJ2-2,TRBV6-4,.
CASSLGGSEQYF,TRBJ2-7,TRBV5-1,medium-sized
CSANLPPGGDGYTF,TRBJ1-2,TRBV20-1,.
CANGTLGNEQFF,TRBJ2-1,TRBV2,.
CASSQDPGLATDTQYF,TRBJ2-3,TRBV14,.
CASSLVGGSGTEAFF,TRBJ1-1,TRBV7-8,.
CSVDYRANTEAFF,TRBJ1-1,TRBV29-1,medium-sized
CASSGGGNEQFF,TRBJ2-1,TRBV27,.
CASSLGYDRADLAYEQYF,TRBJ2-7,TRBV7-9,.
CASSLSPGGGYTF,TRBJ1-2,TRBV27,medium-sized